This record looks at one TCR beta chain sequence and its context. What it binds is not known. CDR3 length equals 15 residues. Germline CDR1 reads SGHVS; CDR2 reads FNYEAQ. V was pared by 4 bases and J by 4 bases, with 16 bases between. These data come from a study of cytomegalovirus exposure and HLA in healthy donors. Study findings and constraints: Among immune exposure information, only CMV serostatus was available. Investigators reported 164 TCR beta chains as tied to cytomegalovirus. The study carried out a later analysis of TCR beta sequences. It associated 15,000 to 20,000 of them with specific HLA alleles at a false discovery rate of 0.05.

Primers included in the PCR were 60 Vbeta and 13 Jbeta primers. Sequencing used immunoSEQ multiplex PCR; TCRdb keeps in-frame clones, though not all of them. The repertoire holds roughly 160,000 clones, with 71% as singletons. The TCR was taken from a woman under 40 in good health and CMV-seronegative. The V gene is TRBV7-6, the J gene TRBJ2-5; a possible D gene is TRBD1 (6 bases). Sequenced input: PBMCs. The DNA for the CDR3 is TGTGCCAGCAGCTCTGAATCCCCAGGGGTAGAGACCCAGTACTTC. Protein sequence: CASSSESPGVETQYF.